Sequencing of this T cell receptor (beta chain) was carried out in a study of T cell repertoires in aging, cancer and after chemotherapy. The template was genomic DNA from peripheral blood, not RNA. The CDR3 contains 18 residues. CDR1 is KGHSH and CDR2 is LQKENI in the germline V gene. Germline trimming cut 3 bases from V and 1 base from J; bases unmatched to any gene: 10. Rearranged V-D-J TRB sequences were amplified with a mixed TRB-A/B primer pool. TCRdb used MiXCR to reprocess the multiplex PCR reads, holding one entry per CDR3 protein. The sample lists fewer than 12,000 distinct CDR3 sequences; about 32% were seen once.

The receptor was derived from a human donor in good health. The V and J genes are TRBV18 and TRBJ1-3; 9 nucleotides align to TRBD1. The source material was blood. The CDR3 coding sequence is TGTGCCAGCTCACCGGGGACAGGGAGTATACTGTCTGGAAACACCATATATTTT. Translated, it gives CASSPGTGSILSGNTIYF.